The rows below give T cell receptor beta chains drawn from one sample of a study of cytomegalovirus exposure and HLA in healthy donors. The method was immunoSEQ multiplex PCR; TCRdb's version includes in-frame clones alone and lacks a portion of them. This sample has about 130,000 clones, with over 60% found just once. Sequencing input: PBMCs. All receptors come from a female donor in good health and CMV-seropositive. The CDR3 runs from the conserved cysteine through the conserved F or W. D genes are given only for firm matches. Rows give clone size only sometimes, using once, few, many, or a class for an expanded clone.

once	TRBV10-2	-	TRBJ1-1	CASSVTVFAEAFF	TGCGCCAGCAGTGTGACAGTTTTCGCTGAAGCTTTCTTT
-	TRBV9	-	TRBJ2-2	CASSVDKEPGELFF	TGTGCCAGCAGCGTAGATAAGGAGCCCGGGGAGCTGTTTTTT
-	TRBV5-4	TRBD2	TRBJ2-3	CASSLGSGGRTDTQYF	TGTGCCAGCAGCTTAGGTAGCGGGGGTAGAACAGATACGCAGTATTTT
once	TRBV10-3	TRBD1	TRBJ1-4	CAISESISPSHDRGNEKLFF	TGTGCCATCAGTGAGTCGATATCCCCATCTCATGACAGGGGAAATGAAAAACTGTTTTTT
-	TRBV11-2	TRBD2	TRBJ2-2	CASSPELAGVGTGELFF	TGTGCCAGCAGCCCCGAACTAGCGGGAGTCGGCACCGGGGAGCTGTTTTTT
-	TRBV18	-	TRBJ1-1	CASSPGQLNTEAFF	TGTGCCAGCTCACCAGGGCAACTGAACACTGAAGCTTTCTTT
-	TRBV2	TRBD1	TRBJ2-7	CASSDKDRADEQYF	TGTGCCAGCAGTGACAAGGACAGGGCTGACGAGCAGTACTTC
once	TRBV4-1	-	TRBJ2-4	CASSQEDRAKNIQYF	TGCGCCAGCAGCCAAGAGGACAGAGCCAAAAACATTCAGTACTTC
-	TRBV4-1	TRBD2	TRBJ2-5	CASSHLTSFQETQYF	TGCGCCAGCAGCCACCTGACTAGCTTCCAAGAGACCCAGTACTTC
few	TRBV21-1	-	TRBJ2-7	CASNRLAGVAEQYF	TGTGCCAGCAATAGACTAGCGGGAGTTGCCGAGCAGTACTTC
-	TRBV4-1	TRBD2	TRBJ2-3	CASSQDGTGGGTDTQYF	TGCGCCAGCAGCCAAGATGGAACGGGAGGGGGCACAGATACGCAGTATTTT
-	TRBV28	-	TRBJ1-2	CASSQWAAEGLNYGYTF	TGTGCCAGCAGTCAATGGGCCGCAGAGGGACTTAACTATGGCTACACCTTC
-	TRBV28	TRBD1	TRBJ2-7	CASSLNQGAAYEQYF	TGTGCCAGCAGTTTGAATCAGGGGGCGGCCTACGAGCAGTACTTC
-	TRBV19	-	TRBJ1-5	CASSPDSSNQPQHF	TGTGCCAGTAGTCCAGACAGTAGCAATCAGCCCCAGCATTTT
-	TRBV25-1	TRBD1	TRBJ1-4	CASSAPRDRDEKLFF	TGTGCCAGCAGTGCTCCCCGGGACAGGGATGAAAAACTGTTTTTT
-	TRBV7-8	TRBD1	TRBJ2-3	CASNRRGQGRSTDTQYF	TGTGCCAGCAACCGGCGGGGACAGGGGAGATCCACAGATACGCAGTATTTT
-	TRBV2	TRBD2	TRBJ2-1	CASSVEASGGNEQFF	TGTGCCAGCAGTGTTGAGGCTAGCGGTGGGAATGAGCAGTTCTTC
-	TRBV5-4	TRBD2	TRBJ2-5	CASSPRLAGEETQYF	TGTGCCAGCAGTCCCCGATTAGCGGGAGAGGAGACCCAGTACTTC
-	TRBV5-1	TRBD2	TRBJ2-7	CASSFPSGGTYEQYF	TGCGCCAGCAGCTTTCCTAGCGGGGGAACCTACGAGCAGTACTTC
-	TRBV7-9	TRBD2	TRBJ2-1	CASSSTSGGSYNEQFF	TGTGCCAGCAGCTCGACTAGCGGGGGCTCCTACAATGAGCAGTTCTTC
-	TRBV19	-	TRBJ2-5	CASSIVGPSGSRQETQYF	TGTGCCAGTAGTATCGTGGGGCCTAGTGGGTCAAGGCAAGAGACCCAGTACTTC
-	TRBV6-7	TRBD1	TRBJ2-5	CASSYESSRGRFVSETQYF	TGTGCCAGCAGTTATGAGAGCTCCAGGGGGCGCTTCGTGTCGGAGACCCAGTACTTC